Detailed here is one T cell receptor (beta chain). As yet, its antigen is unknown. Data came from immunoSEQ multiplex PCR; TCRdb stores just in-frame clones and leaves some out. The sample includes 200,000 to 250,000 clones, roughly 94% of them seen just once. The data originate from a study of T cell responses to AZD1222 COVID-19 vaccine. The study's findings and limits: Close to half of spike-specific TCRs reportedly recognize unmutated variant regions.

V lost 1 base and J lost 2, with 9 bases in between. This CDR3 region has 15 residues. Germline lookup yields CDR1 LNHDA and CDR2 SQIVND (reference sequence). This rearrangement joins TRBV19 to TRBJ1-5; D call uncertain. Sequencing used peripheral blood, obtained 28 days after the second dose of the MenACWY control vaccine. This sequence originates from an adult who received the MenACWY meningococcal vaccine as a control. CDR3 sequence (DNA): TGTGCCAGTAGTATAGCTTCGGCAGGCAATCAGCCCCAGCATTTT. Its protein product is CASSIASAGNQPQHF.